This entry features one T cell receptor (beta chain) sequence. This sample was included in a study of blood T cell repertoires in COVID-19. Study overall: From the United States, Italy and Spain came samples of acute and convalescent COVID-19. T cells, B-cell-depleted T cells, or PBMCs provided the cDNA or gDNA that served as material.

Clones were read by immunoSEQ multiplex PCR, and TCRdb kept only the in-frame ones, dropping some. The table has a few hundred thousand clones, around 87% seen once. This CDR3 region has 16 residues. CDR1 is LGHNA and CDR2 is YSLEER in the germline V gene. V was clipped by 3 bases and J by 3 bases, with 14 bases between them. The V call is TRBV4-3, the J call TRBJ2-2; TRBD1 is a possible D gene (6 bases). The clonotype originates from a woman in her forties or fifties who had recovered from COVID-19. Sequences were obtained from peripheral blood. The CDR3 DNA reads TGCGCCAGCAGCCAGCGAACAGGGCCCTACACCGGGGAGCTGTTTTTT. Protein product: CASSQRTGPYTGELFF.